This TCR beta chain was retrieved from a study of somatic mutations in cytotoxic T cells in rheumatoid arthritis. Assay used: immunoSEQ multiplex PCR; TCRdb lists only in-frame clones, some missing. The data contain some 20,000 clones, about 70% of them singletons. The ends were cut back, 5 bases at V and 1 base at J, with 9 bases in the middle. The CDR3 runs 13 residues. Germline V lookup: CDR1 SGHKS, CDR2 YYEKEE (reference sequence). Material: CD8+ T cells sorted from blood. The chain combines TRBV5-5 with TRBJ1-2; TRBD1 might be the D (6 bases). The receptor comes from a woman in her sixties in good health. Here the CDR3 reads CASSTDSNYGYTF. CDR3 sequence (DNA): TGTGCCAGCAGTACGGACAGTAACTATGGCTACACCTTC.